This entry is about one T cell receptor (beta chain). As yet, its antigen is unknown. The repertoire was sequenced with immunoSEQ multiplex PCR; TCRdb's copy has only in-frame clones and lacks some. The table shows around 10,000 clones, with 86% occurring only once. Collection of blood occurred at baseline, at cycle 4 day 1, and at cycle 7 day 1. The data belong to a study of OX40 agonist ivuxolimab in advanced cancers. Study-wide results and caveats: CD8+ T cells showed, on average, more clonal expansion than CD4+ cells. Patients who responded partially at 0.1-3.0 mg/kg showed clonal expansion ranking among the lowest. The work left the antigen specificity of expanded peripheral T cells undetermined.

The CDR3 extends over 15 amino acids. Per the germline V gene, CDR1 is SEHNR and CDR2 is FQNEAQ (reference sequence). The V and J ends lost 3 bases and 4 bases respectively, with 15 bases between them. The genes are TRBV7-9 and TRBJ1-2; D may be TRBD1 (5 bases). This TCR was sampled from an adult with an advanced solid tumor such as melanoma, head and neck, liver or kidney cancer. The material sequenced was CD4+ or CD8+ T cells sorted from blood, taken in a trial of the OX40 agonist ivuxolimab. CDR3 nucleotide sequence: TGTGCCAGCAGCTTGGAAGCAGGGCCCGCCTATGGCTACACCTTC. This codes for CASSLEAGPAYGYTF.